Sequencing of this T cell receptor (beta chain) was carried out in a study of blood T cells in healthy people across ages. Study-wide findings and caveats: More naive CD4+ cells and higher diversity were found in long-lived than in aged donors.

Sample-barcoded 5' priming and a J-beta primer mix drove a second PCR of about 6 to 12 cycles. The template-switch adaptor was a 5' adaptor with 12 random nucleotides. It tagged each cDNA molecule. TCRdb re-called the 5' RACE reads through MiXCR, storing one row per CDR3 protein. The sample comprises over 1.5 million distinct CDR3 sequences, just under 50% of which are singletons, and roughly 2% rests with the top ten. As to this clonotype: The antigen remains undetermined. At one end the junction does not follow the germline gene, possibly because of a read error.

This CDR3 is 16 amino acids long. The germline V gene encodes CDR1 SGDLS and CDR2 YYNGEE. Per sample, a minimum of 6 million PBMCs were isolated. V and J are TRBV9 and TRBJ2-1, with TRBD1 identical over 8 bases. The clonotype comes from a middle-aged woman in good health. The sequenced sample consisted of blood. In nucleotides, the CDR3 is TGTGCCAGCAGTGATTATTCAGGGGGCTCTCGAAATGAGAAGTTCTTC. This translates into CASSDYSGGSRNEKFF.